Listed below are T cell receptor beta chains from one sample, sequenced in a study of memory CD4+ T cells and cytomegalovirus serostatus. The data were produced by immunoSEQ multiplex PCR, yet TCRdb's version contains in-frame clones alone and is incomplete. The table has around 38,000 clones, about three quarters seen once; the top ten hold about 6.8%. Source material: memory CD4+ T cells from blood. The receptors come from an adult in good health and CMV-seronegative. Both conserved end residues are part of each CDR3. A D gene is named only where the DNA matches it firmly. The size of a clone is reported for some rows only, either as once, few or many, or as a class for expanded clones.

>-|TRBV5-4|few|TRBJ2-2|14
TGTGCCAGCAGCCCTGGCGGTAGGACCGGGGAGCTGTTTTTT
CASSPGGRTGELFF
>-|TRBV5-6|-|TRBJ1-1|15
TGTGCCAGCAGCTTGTTCGGTGGGAGGTTCACTGAAGCTTTCTTT
CASSLFGGRFTEAFF
>-|TRBV28|-|TRBJ1-2|13
TGTGCCAGCAGGATGGGGAGTAACTATGGCTACACCTTC
CASRMGSNYGYTF
>-|TRBV6-6|few|TRBJ2-3|16
TGTGCCAGCAGCCGCGGACTTTCTACTAGCACAGATACGCAGTATTTT
CASSRGLSTSTDTQYF
>TRBD1|TRBV7-2|-|TRBJ2-3|14
TGTGCCAGCAGCTCGCGGACAGGGCAGGATACGCAGTATTTT
CASSSRTGQDTQYF
>-|TRBV27|once|TRBJ1-5|14
TGTGCCAGCAGTATCCGGCAGGGCAATCAGCCCCAGCATTTT
CASSIRQGNQPQHF
>TRBD2|TRBV6-1|-|TRBJ2-1|17
TGTGCCAGCAGTGAAGCAGGGCGGGGGTTCTCCTACAATGAGCAGTTCTTC
CASSEAGRGFSYNEQFF
>-|TRBV11-2|once|TRBJ2-2|15
TGTGCCAGCAGCCCCACCAGGGGCCGGGCCGGGGAGCTGTTTTTT
CASSPTRGRAGELFF
>TRBD2|TRBV10-2|-|TRBJ2-3|15
TGCGCCAGCAGCCAGAGCGGGAGGACTGTAAATACGCAGTATTTT
CASSQSGRTVNTQYF
>TRBD1|TRBV30|-|TRBJ1-2|16
TGTGCCTGGAGTGCTTCTCAGGGGGCGATTCGGAGTGGCTACACCTTC
CAWSASQGAIRSGYTF
>TRBD1|TRBV5-1|-|TRBJ2-5|14
TGCGCCAGCAGCGACAGGGGTATGGGCGAGACCCAGTACTTC
CASSDRGMGETQYF
>-|TRBV28|-|TRBJ2-5|14
TGTGCCAGCAGTTTGCAGGGATCTCAAGAGACCCAGTACTTC
CASSLQGSQETQYF
>-|TRBV9|-|TRBJ2-3|13
TGTGCCAGCAGCGTAGCGTCCACAGATACGCAGTATTTT
CASSVASTDTQYF
>-|TRBV7-2|-|TRBJ2-3|16
TGTGCCAGCAGCTTAGGGGCTAGCGTTGGCACAGATACGCAGTATTTT
CASSLGASVGTDTQYF
>-|TRBV6-1|few|TRBJ2-7|15
TGTGCCAGCAGTTTAAGCGGGTCTAGCTCCTACGAGCAGTACTTC
CASSLSGSSSYEQYF
>TRBD1|TRBV19|-|TRBJ2-5|17
TGTGCCAGTAGTACTGGCCGGGGGACAGGGGCAAAAGAGACCCAGTACTTC
CASSTGRGTGAKETQYF
>TRBD2|TRBV9|-|TRBJ2-1|16
TGTGCCAGCAGCGCGGGGACTAGCGGGTGGATGAATGAGCAGTTCTTC
CASSAGTSGWMNEQFF
>-|TRBV19|few|TRBJ1-2|12
TGTGCCAGTAATAACCCAGGGTATGGCTACACCTTC
CASNNPGYGYTF
>-|TRBV28|-|TRBJ2-7|13
TGTGCCACCCAGAAGGGGGAGTCCTACGAGCAGTACTTC
CATQKGESYEQYF
>-|TRBV7-9|few|TRBJ1-1|14
TGTGCCAGCAGCACCCAGAGAAGGGGCACTGAAGCTTTCTTT
CASSTQRRGTEAFF
>TRBD1|TRBV5-1|-|TRBJ1-2|14
TGCGCCAGCAGCCCAGAGGGACAGGGATATGGCTACACCTTC
CASSPEGQGYGYTF
>-|TRBV23-1|-|TRBJ1-5|20
TGCGCCAGCAGTCACCCGCGGACAGTCTCCCCCATAGCAGGCAATCAGCCCCAGCATTTT
CASSHPRTVSPIAGNQPQHF
>TRBD2|TRBV4-1|-|TRBJ2-7|16
TGCGCCAGCAGCCAAGAAAAGGCTAGCGGGACCTACGAGCAGTACTTC
CASSQEKASGTYEQYF
>-|TRBV7-9|-|TRBJ1-1|14
TGTGCCAGCAGCCCAGACAGCCCGAACACTGAAGCTTTCTTT
CASSPDSPNTEAFF
>-|TRBV2|-|TRBJ2-1|15
TGTGCCAGCAGTAAGGAGGAATCAGCCTACAATGAGCAGTTCTTC
CASSKEESAYNEQFF
>-|TRBV7-2|-|TRBJ2-7|15
TGTGCCAGCAGCTTATGGGTCCAGGCGGCCCACGAGCAGTACTTC
CASSLWVQAAHEQYF
>-|TRBV12-2|-|TRBJ2-1|15
TGTGCAAGTCGCCCCGGGACCCCTTTCTCTAATGAGCAGTTCTTC
CASRPGTPFSNEQFF
>TRBD1|TRBV2|-|TRBJ1-5|15
TGTGCCAGCAAGTTTGACGGACAGGGTAATCAGCCCCAGCATTTT
CASKFDGQGNQPQHF
>-|TRBV19|-|TRBJ2-7|15
TGTGCCAGTAGTGAATTGTTTCTAGGAGGCTACGAGCAGTACTTC
CASSELFLGGYEQYF
>-|TRBV30|once|TRBJ1-6|14
TGTGCCTGTCTCGTGGGACCCTATAATTCACCCCTCCACTTT
CACLVGPYNSPLHF
>-|TRBV5-1|-|TRBJ1-1|14
TGCGCCAGCAGCTGGGATGGCCCCAACACTGAAGCTTTCTTT
CASSWDGPNTEAFF
>-|TRBV6-6|-|TRBJ2-7|13
TGTGCCAGCAGTTACAGAGTCAAGGACGAGCAGTACTTC
CASSYRVKDEQYF
>-|TRBV5-1|-|TRBJ2-7|14
TGCGCCAGCAGCGGGGGACTGGGAGGATACGAGCAGTACTTC
CASSGGLGGYEQYF
>TRBD1|TRBV19|few|TRBJ1-5|15
TGTGCCAGTACCGAAACAGGGGGAGGCAATCAGCCCCAGCATTTT
CASTETGGGNQPQHF
>TRBD1|TRBV5-1|-|TRBJ2-5|14
TGCGCCAGCAGCTTGGGACAGGGCAGGGAGACCCAGTACTTC
CASSLGQGRETQYF
>-|TRBV7-2|-|TRBJ2-7|14
TGTGCCAGCAGCTTATCAGGGGATCGCTACGAGCAGTACTTC
CASSLSGDRYEQYF
>-|TRBV2|-|TRBJ1-2|12
TGTGCCAGCAGTGGGACGTCCGGAGGCTACACCTTC
CASSGTSGGYTF
>TRBD1|TRBV30|-|TRBJ2-2|16
TGTGCCTGGAGTGGGCCGGGACAGGGGTTGACCGGGGAGCTGTTTTTT
CAWSGPGQGLTGELFF
>-|TRBV5-1|-|TRBJ1-2|13
TGCGCCAGCAGCACCGGGGGATCGGATGGCTACACCTTC
CASSTGGSDGYTF
>TRBD1|TRBV4-2|-|TRBJ1-1|16
TGTGCCAGCAGCCGGCGACAGGGACAGGGGTACACTGAAGCTTTCTTT
CASSRRQGQGYTEAFF
>TRBD2|TRBV4-2|-|TRBJ2-5|17
TGTGCCAGCAGCCAAGGGGGGTTAGCGGGAGGGGTAGAGACCCAGTACTTC
CASSQGGLAGGVETQYF
>TRBD1|TRBV5-5|-|TRBJ1-2|13
TGTGCCAGCAGCTCGACAGGGGGCTATGGCTACACCTTC
CASSSTGGYGYTF
>TRBD2|TRBV7-2|-|TRBJ2-2|16
TGTGCCAGCAATCAGAATGGCGGGAGGAGCGGCGGGGAGCTGTTTTTT
CASNQNGGRSGGELFF
>-|TRBV15|-|TRBJ1-2|14
TGTGCCACCAGCAGACTTCGACAGACCCCCGGCTACACCTTC
CATSRLRQTPGYTF
>-|TRBV28|-|TRBJ2-1|15
TGTGCCAGCAGAAGGGGGTATTCTGGGTCAATTGAGCAGTTCTTC
CASRRGYSGSIEQFF